Shown below are 25 T cell receptor beta chains from a single sample sequenced in a study of OX40 agonist ivuxolimab in advanced cancers. The table came from immunoSEQ multiplex PCR; TCRdb's copy has only in-frame clones and leaves some out. The sample records tens of thousands of clones, 87% being singletons. The material was CD4+ or CD8+ T cells sorted from blood, obtained in a trial of the OX40 agonist ivuxolimab. Source of these receptors: an adult with an advanced solid tumor such as melanoma, head and neck, liver or kidney cancer.

The rearrangement uses TRBV15 and TRBJ2-1, with unresolved D. Trimming cost V 0 bases and J 2 bases, with 5 bases left between them. CDR3 length: 14 residues. Germline CDR1 and CDR2: LNHNV and YYDKDF (reference sequence). The CDR3 DNA sequence: TGTGCCACCAGCAGAGATGGGACCTACAATGAGCAGTTCTTC. Its translation is CATSRDGTYNEQFF.

This clone was counted a few times. The V and J genes are TRBV19 and TRBJ2-6, with D tentatively TRBD2 (6 bases). The CDR3 consists of 17 residues. The ends were cut back, 6 bases at V and 0 bases at J, with 15 bases in the middle. Germline V gene lookup returns CDR1 LNHDA and CDR2 SQIVND (reference sequence). CDR3 DNA: TGTGCCAGTAGGGGAGGCCTAAAACGCTCTGGGGCCAACGTCCTGACTTTC. This encodes CASRGGLKRSGANVLTF.

The V and J genes are TRBV7-6 and TRBJ2-7, with D hard to call. Trimming removed 0 bases at V and 6 bases at J, with 12 bases between. The CDR3 spans 14 residues. CDR1 is SGHVS and CDR2 is FNYEAQ in the germline V gene. CDR3 sequence reads: CASSLAVNSGEQYF. The CDR3 DNA sequence: TGTGCCAGCAGCTTAGCGGTCAATTCGGGCGAGCAGTACTTC.

Here the CDR3 DNA reads TGCAGTGCCCCAGGGTACCCTGGCTACACCTTC. Translated: CSAPGYPGYTF. The genes are TRBV20-1 and TRBJ1-2; D might be TRBD1 (5 bases). Deletions cut 6 bases from V and 7 bases from J, with 12 bases between. The CDR3 totals 11 residues. Germline CDR1 and CDR2: DFQATT and SNEGSKA (reference sequence).

J is TRBJ2-7 and V is TRBV19, with D perhaps given as TRBD1 or TRBD2 (5 bases each). The length of the CDR3 is 15 residues. Trimming took off 5 bases at V and 4 bases at J, with 18 bases between the two ends. Per the germline V gene, CDR1 is LNHDA and CDR2 is SQIVND (reference sequence). CDR3 loop: CASSGATAGVYEQYF. CDR3 in DNA: TGTGCCAGTAGTGGGGCGACAGCCGGGGTTTACGAGCAGTACTTC.

The CDR3: CSVGAAPSSYNEQFF. CDR3 nucleotide sequence: TGCAGCGTTGGGGCAGCTCCAAGCTCCTACAATGAGCAGTTCTTC. This chain joins TRBV29-1 and TRBJ2-1; D uncertain. V was shortened by 4 bases and J by 0 bases, with 13 bases between the two germline ends. CDR1 is SQVTM, CDR2 ANQGSEA, per germline. CDR3 length: 15 residues.

The gene calls are TRBV4-1 and TRBJ1-5, with D possibly being TRBD1 (6 bases). Germline assignment: CDR1 MGHRA and CDR2 YSYEKL. Trimming took off 5 bases at V and 1 base at J, with 18 bases between the two ends. The CDR3 consists of 17 residues. The CDR3 reads CASSFEIPGASNQPQHF. CDR3 bases: TGCGCCAGCAGCTTTGAAATTCCAGGGGCGAGCAATCAGCCCCAGCATTTT.

The chain recombines TRBV2 with TRBJ1-1; D is possibly TRBD1 (5 bases). The CDR3 runs 16 residues. Germline loops: CDR1 SNHLY, CDR2 FYNNEI. The V end was cut by 7 bases, the J end by 5 bases, with 23 bases between. As DNA, the CDR3 is TGTGCCAGCACCCGACGGACGGGCGGGGGACGGACTGAAGCTTTCTTT. It translates to CASTRRTGGGRTEAFF.

The chain links TRBV5-4 to TRBJ2-3; 7 bases agree with TRBD1. The CDR3 covers 14 residues. The trim removed 0 bases at V and 2 bases at J, leaving 0 bases unmatched. CDR1 SGHNT and CDR2 YYREEE come from the germline V gene (reference sequence). This chain's CDR3 is CASSLEGATDTQYF. CDR3 in DNA: TGTGCCAGCAGCTTGGAGGGGGCCACAGATACGCAGTATTTT.

The chain joins TRBV19 to TRBJ1-1; maybe TRBD1 (5 bases). Germline V gene sequence: CDR1 LNHDA, CDR2 SQIVND (reference sequence). The CDR3 is 15 residues long. Trimming removed 7 bases from V and 1 base from J, with 16 bases in between. CDR3 residues: CASIQRGAKNTEAFF. DNA for the CDR3: TGTGCCAGTATCCAACGCGGGGCAAAGAACACTGAAGCTTTCTTT.

The chain employs TRBV7-8 and TRBJ2-7, with D unresolved. The ends were cut back, 6 bases at V and 6 bases at J, with 24 bases in the middle. Per the germline V gene, CDR1 is SGHVS and CDR2 is FQNEAQ. The CDR3 loop spans 16 amino acids. CDR3 sequence (DNA): TGTGCCAGCAGGGCCCAAGCACGAATTGGCAGTAGCGAGCAGTACTTC. It specifies CASRAQARIGSSEQYF.

This clone was seen just once. The rearrangement links TRBV5-4 to TRBJ2-1; D perhaps matches TRBD2 (6 bases). V was cut by 0 bases and J by 6 bases, with 10 bases left in between. Per germline, CDR1 SGHNT and CDR2 YYREEE (reference sequence). The CDR3 is 14 amino acids. The CDR3 is CASSLGTNPNEQFF. CDR3 nucleotides: TGTGCCAGCAGCTTGGGGACTAACCCCAATGAGCAGTTCTTC. Full variable domain (outside the CDR3, taken from reference TRBV5-4 and TRBJ2-1): ETGVTQSPTHLIKTRGQQVTLRCSSQSGHNTVSWYQQALGQGPQFIFQYYREEENGRGNFPPRFSGLQFPNYSSELNVNALELDDSALYLCASSLGTNPNEQFFGPGTRLTVL.

This clone was seen a handful of times. V gene TRBV6-5 combines with J gene TRBJ1-3; D call uncertain. The CDR3 has 13 amino acids. Germline lookup yields CDR1 MNHEY and CDR2 SVGAGI. V dropped 6 bases and J dropped 0 bases, with 6 bases sitting between them. CDR3 nucleotide sequence: TGTGCCAGCAGGACAAGCTCTGGAAACACCATATATTTT. Its protein is CASRTSSGNTIYF.

This chain joins TRBV2 and TRBJ2-6, with D unresolved. The CDR3 contains 17 residues. V lost 5 bases and J lost 5, with 19 bases in between. Germline CDR1 is SNHLY and CDR2 is FYNNEI. CDR3 in amino acids: CASSTKTIQSRANVLTF. The CDR3 nucleotides read TGTGCCAGCAGTACGAAAACGATACAAAGTCGGGCCAACGTCCTGACTTTC. The whole variable domain, remainder taken from reference TRBV2 and TRBJ2-6, is EPEVTQTPSHQVTQMGQEVILRCVPISNHLYFYWYRQILGQKVEFLVSFYNNEISEKSEIFDDQFSVERPDGSNFTLKIRSTKLEDSAMYFCASSTKTIQSRANVLTFGAGSRLTVL.

The CDR3 DNA reads as TGTGCCAGCAGTGGAGACAGGGGCGAGCAGTACTTC. Translated: CASSGDRGEQYF. The chain links TRBV6-6 to TRBJ2-7, with TRBD1 matching 8 bases. Germline CDR1 is MNHNY and CDR2 is SVGAGI (reference sequence). There are 12 residues in the CDR3. Trimming cost V 5 bases and J 6 bases; bases outside gene matches: 3.

This sequence joins TRBV6-5 and TRBJ1-1, with D possibly TRBD1 on 5 matching bases. Per the germline V gene, CDR1 is MNHEY and CDR2 is SVGAGI. V lost 10 bases, J lost 6 bases, and 18 bases lay in between. This CDR3 is 13 amino acids long. CDR3 sequence (DNA): TGTGCCACCGGAGACGAGGGACGGGCTGAAGCTTTCTTT. This sequence encodes CATGDEGRAEAFF.

The chain couples TRBV2 to TRBJ2-5, with D perhaps given as TRBD1 or TRBD2 (5 bases each). V was clipped by 7 bases and J by 4 bases, with 16 bases between them. Germline values: CDR1 SNHLY, CDR2 FYNNEI. The length of the CDR3 is 14 residues. The CDR3 loop reads CASKRGEGPETQYF. For the CDR3, the DNA is TGTGCCAGCAAGAGAGGGGAAGGGCCAGAGACCCAGTACTTC.

This chain joins TRBV19 and TRBJ2-7; TRBD1 agrees at 10 bases. V trimming: 3 bases; J trimming: 0 bases; junction bases outside the gene matches: 2. This CDR3 is 15 amino acids long. The germline V gene has CDR1 LNHDA and CDR2 SQIVND (reference sequence). In DNA form, the CDR3 reads TGTGCCAGTAGTATGGGACAGGGGAGCTCCTACGAGCAGTACTTC. Amino acid sequence: CASSMGQGSSYEQYF.

This clone was recorded once. The chain combines TRBV6-5 with TRBJ2-7; D not resolved. In germline, CDR1 is MNHEY, CDR2 SVGAGI. V lost 3 bases to trimming and J lost 5 bases, with 11 bases between them. This CDR3 has 13 residues. DNA of the CDR3: TGTGCCAGCAGTTATTATTCAGGACACGAGCAGTACTTC. This gives the protein CASSYYSGHEQYF.

This clone was seen only once. This sequence joins TRBV15 and TRBJ2-1, with no clear D. The germline CDR1 and CDR2 sequences are LNHNV and YYDKDF (reference sequence). The CDR3 totals 15 residues. The V gene lost 6 bases and the J gene lost 8 bases, with 20 bases spanning the gap. The CDR3 DNA reads TGTGCCACCAGTACCGGACGAACTGCGGTACATGAGCAGTTCTTC. Translated, it gives CATSTGRTAVHEQFF.

The chain links TRBV5-4 to TRBJ1-6, with 8 bases matching TRBD1. The length of the CDR3 is 17 residues. Per germline, CDR1 SGHNT and CDR2 YYREEE (reference sequence). V shed 3 bases, J shed 6 bases, and the junction held 11 bases outside the gene matches. The CDR3 region is CASSSTKTGVGNSPLHF. DNA for the CDR3: TGTGCCAGCAGCTCAACAAAGACAGGGGTTGGTAATTCACCCCTCCACTTT.

This chain uses TRBV7-9 with TRBJ1-1; unclear D gene. The CDR3 extends over 15 amino acids. Germline V lookup: CDR1 SEHNR, CDR2 FQNEAQ (reference sequence). V lost 1 base to trimming and J lost 0 bases, with 9 bases between them. CDR3: CASSLVGQLNTEAFF. In DNA, the CDR3 is TGTGCCAGCAGCTTAGTAGGGCAGTTGAACACTGAAGCTTTCTTT.

CDR3 sequence reads: CASSRSSGGSTSTDTQYF. The CDR3 bases are TGTGCCAGCAGCCGCTCTAGCGGGGGCTCCACTAGCACAGATACGCAGTATTTT. The V gene is TRBV11-2, the J gene TRBJ2-3; 10 bases map to TRBD2. CDR3 length: 18 residues. Trimming removed 5 bases from V and 0 bases from J; junction bases left unmatched: 11. CDR1 and CDR2 (germline): SGHAT, FQNNGV. Full variable domain (remainder filled in from reference TRBV11-2 and TRBJ2-3): EAGVAQSPRYKIIEKRQSVAFWCNPISGHATLYWYQQILGQGPKLLIQFQNNGVVDDSQLPKDRFSAERLKGVDSTLKIQPAKLEDSAVYLCASSRSSGGSTSTDTQYFGPGTRLTVL.

The rearrangement links TRBV7-2 to TRBJ2-1; TRBD2 aligns across 9 bases. J was trimmed by 9 bases and V by 4 bases; bases with no gene match: 16. Looked up from germline, CDR1 is SGHTA and CDR2 is FQGNSA. The CDR3 covers 17 residues. The CDR3 DNA follows: TGTGCCAGCAGCTCCTATAGCGGGGGTAACCTCCCGGGTGAGCAGTTCTTC. Its translation is CASSSYSGGNLPGEQFF. Filled out from reference TRBV7-2 and TRBJ2-1, the complete variable domain reads GAGVSQSPSNKVTEKGKDVELRCDPISGHTALYWYRQSLGQGLEFLIYFQGNSAPDKSGLPSDRFSAERTGGSVSTLTIQRTQQEDSAVYLCASSSYSGGNLPGEQFFGPGTRLTVL.

The gene calls are TRBV27 and TRBJ2-7; D gene uncertain. Germline loops: CDR1 MNHEY, CDR2 SMNVEV (reference sequence). This CDR3 comprises 16 residues. With 0 bases removed from V and 2 bases from J, the gap between germline ends came to 14 bases. This chain's CDR3 is CASSLSSTGGAYEQYF. CDR3 nucleotide sequence: TGTGCCAGCAGTTTATCTTCTACCGGTGGGGCCTACGAGCAGTACTTC.